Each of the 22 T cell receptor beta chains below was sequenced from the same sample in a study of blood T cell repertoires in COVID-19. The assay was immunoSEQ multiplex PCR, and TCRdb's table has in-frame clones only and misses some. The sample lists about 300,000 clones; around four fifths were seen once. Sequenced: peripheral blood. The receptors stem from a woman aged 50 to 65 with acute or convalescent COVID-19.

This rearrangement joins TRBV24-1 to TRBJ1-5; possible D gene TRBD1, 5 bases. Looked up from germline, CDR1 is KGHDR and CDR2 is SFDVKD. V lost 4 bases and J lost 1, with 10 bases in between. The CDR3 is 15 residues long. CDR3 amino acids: CATSDRDVSNQPQHF. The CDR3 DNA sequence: TGTGCCACCAGTGACAGGGATGTGAGCAATCAGCCCCAGCATTTT.

CDR3 region: CASSKGRWMVGGYTF. DNA for the CDR3: TGTGCCAGCAGCAAGGGCAGGTGGATGGTCGGTGGCTACACCTTC. The chain carries TRBV21-1 and TRBJ1-2; the D call of TRBD1 is as the table states it, not checked on the DNA. TRBV21-1 is described as a pseudogene. This CDR3 is built from 15 residues.

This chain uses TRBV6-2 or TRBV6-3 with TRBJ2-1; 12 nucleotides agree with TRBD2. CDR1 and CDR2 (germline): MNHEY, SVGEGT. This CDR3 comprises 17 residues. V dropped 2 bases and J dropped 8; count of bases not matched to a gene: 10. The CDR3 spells CASSYSLAGGQLYEQFF. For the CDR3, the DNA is TGTGCCAGCAGTTACAGCCTAGCGGGGGGGCAGTTGTATGAGCAGTTCTTC.

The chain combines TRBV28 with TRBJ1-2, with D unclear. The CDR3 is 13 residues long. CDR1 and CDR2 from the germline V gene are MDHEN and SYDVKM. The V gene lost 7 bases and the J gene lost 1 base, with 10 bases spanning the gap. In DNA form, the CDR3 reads TGTGCCAGCACCGAGAGGAGTAACTATGGCTACACCTTC. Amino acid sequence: CASTERSNYGYTF.

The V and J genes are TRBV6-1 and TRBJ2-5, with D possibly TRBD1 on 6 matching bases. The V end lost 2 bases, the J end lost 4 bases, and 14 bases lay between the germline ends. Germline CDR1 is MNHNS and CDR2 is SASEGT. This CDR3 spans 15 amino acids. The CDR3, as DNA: TGTGCCAGCAGTGAAACCGGGACACTCGGAGAGACCCAGTACTTC. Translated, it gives CASSETGTLGETQYF.

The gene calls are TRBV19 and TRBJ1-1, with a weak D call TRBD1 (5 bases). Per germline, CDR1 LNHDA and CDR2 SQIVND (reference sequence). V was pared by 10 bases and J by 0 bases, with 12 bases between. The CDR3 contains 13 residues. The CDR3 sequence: CATRARVNTEAFF. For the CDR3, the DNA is TGTGCCACCAGGGCCAGAGTGAACACTGAAGCTTTCTTT.

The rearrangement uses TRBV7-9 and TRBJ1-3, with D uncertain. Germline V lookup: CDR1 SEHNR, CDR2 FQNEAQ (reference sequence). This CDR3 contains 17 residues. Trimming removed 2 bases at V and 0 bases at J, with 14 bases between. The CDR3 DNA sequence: TGTGCCAGCAGCTTATTCCCCGAGCCTTTCTCTGGAAACACCATATATTTT. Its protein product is CASSLFPEPFSGNTIYF.

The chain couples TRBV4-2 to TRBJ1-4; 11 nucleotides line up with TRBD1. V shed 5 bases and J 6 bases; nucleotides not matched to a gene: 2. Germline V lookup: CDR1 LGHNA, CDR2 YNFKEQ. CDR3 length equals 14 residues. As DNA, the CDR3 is TGTGCCAGCAGCTCGGGACAGGGGGATGAAAAACTGTTTTTT. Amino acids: CASSSGQGDEKLFF.

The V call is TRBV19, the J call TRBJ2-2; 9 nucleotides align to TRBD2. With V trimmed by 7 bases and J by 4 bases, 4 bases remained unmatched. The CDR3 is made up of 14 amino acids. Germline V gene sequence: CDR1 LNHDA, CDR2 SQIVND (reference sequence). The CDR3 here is CASMREGRTGELFF. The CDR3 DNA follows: TGTGCCAGTATGCGGGAGGGCCGCACCGGGGAGCTGTTTTTT.

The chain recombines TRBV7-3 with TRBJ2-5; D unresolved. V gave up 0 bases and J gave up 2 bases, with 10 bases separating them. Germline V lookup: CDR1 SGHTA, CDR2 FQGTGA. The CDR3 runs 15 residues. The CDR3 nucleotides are TGTGCCAGCAGCTTAACCGGTTTACGGCAAGAGACCCAGTACTTC. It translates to CASSLTGLRQETQYF.

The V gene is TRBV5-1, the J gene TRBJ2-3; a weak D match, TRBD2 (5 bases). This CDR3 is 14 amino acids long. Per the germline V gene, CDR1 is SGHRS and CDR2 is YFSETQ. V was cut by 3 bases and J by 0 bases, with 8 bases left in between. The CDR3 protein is CASSWTQSTDTQYF. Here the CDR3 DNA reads TGCGCCAGCAGCTGGACTCAGAGCACAGATACGCAGTATTTT.

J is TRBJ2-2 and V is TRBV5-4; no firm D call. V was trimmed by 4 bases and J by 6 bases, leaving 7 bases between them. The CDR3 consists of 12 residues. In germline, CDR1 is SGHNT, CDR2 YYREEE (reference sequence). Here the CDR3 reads CASSLPAGELFF. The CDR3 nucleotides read TGTGCCAGCAGCCTCCCAGCCGGGGAGCTGTTTTTT.

CDR3 sequence: CASSDTFGAFF. The CDR3 DNA follows: TGTGCCAGCAGTGACACTTTTGGGGCTTTCTTT. The J gene is TRBJ1-1, the V gene TRBV6-2 or TRBV6-3; D ambiguous. Germline V CDR1 and CDR2: MNHEY, SVGEGT. This CDR3 has 11 amino acids. Trimming took 5 bases from V and 11 from J, leaving 12 bases between them.

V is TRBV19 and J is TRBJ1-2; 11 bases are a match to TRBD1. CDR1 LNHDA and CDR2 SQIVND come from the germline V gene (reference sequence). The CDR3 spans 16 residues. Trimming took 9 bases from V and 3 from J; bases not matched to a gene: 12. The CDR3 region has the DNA TGTGCCAGCACATCAAATGGACAGGGGGCTGACTATGGCTACACCTTC. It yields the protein CASTSNGQGADYGYTF.

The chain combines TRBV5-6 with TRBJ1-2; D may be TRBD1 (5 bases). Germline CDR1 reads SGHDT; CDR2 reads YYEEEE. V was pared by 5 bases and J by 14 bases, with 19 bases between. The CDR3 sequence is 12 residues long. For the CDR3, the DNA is TGTGCCAGCAGTCTATTTGCTGGGGCCTCAACCTTC. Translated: CASSLFAGASTF. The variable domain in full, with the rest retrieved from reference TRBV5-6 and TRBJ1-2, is DAGVTQSPTHLIKTRGQQVTLRCSPKSGHDTVSWYQQALGQGPQFIFQYYEEEERQRGNFPDRFSGHQFPNYSSELNVNALLLGDSALYLCASSLFAGASTFGSGTRLTVV.

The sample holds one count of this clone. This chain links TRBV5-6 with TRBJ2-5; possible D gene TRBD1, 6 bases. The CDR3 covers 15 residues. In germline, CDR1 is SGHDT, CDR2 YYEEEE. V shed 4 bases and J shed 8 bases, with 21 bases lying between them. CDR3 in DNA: TGTGCCAGCAGCGAAGGACAGCCTTCCTTAGTTACCCAGTACTTC. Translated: CASSEGQPSLVTQYF.

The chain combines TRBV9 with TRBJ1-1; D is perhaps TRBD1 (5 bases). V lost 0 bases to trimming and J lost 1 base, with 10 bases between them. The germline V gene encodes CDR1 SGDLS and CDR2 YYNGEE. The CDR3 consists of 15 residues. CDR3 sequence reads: CASSVAGVENTEAFF. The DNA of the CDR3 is TGTGCCAGCAGCGTAGCGGGGGTTGAGAACACTGAAGCTTTCTTT.

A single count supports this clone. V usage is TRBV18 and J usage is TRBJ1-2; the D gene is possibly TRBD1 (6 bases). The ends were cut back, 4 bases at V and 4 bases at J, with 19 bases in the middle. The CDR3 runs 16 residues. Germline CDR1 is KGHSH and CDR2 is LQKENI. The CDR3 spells CASSLSAGALIYGYTF. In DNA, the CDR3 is TGTGCCAGCTCACTGTCAGCAGGGGCCTTGATCTATGGCTACACCTTC. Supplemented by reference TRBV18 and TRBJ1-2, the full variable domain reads NAGVMQNPRHLVRRRGQEARLRCSPMKGHSHVYWYRQLPEEGLKFMVYLQKENIIDESGMPKERFSAEFPKEGPSILRIQQVVRGDSAAYFCASSLSAGALIYGYTFGSGTRLTVV.

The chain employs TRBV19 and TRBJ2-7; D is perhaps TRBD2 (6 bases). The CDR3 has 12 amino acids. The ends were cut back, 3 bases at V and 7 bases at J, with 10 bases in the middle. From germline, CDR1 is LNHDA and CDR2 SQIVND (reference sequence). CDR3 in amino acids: CASSMVGGEQYF. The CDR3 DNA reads TGTGCCAGTAGTATGGTTGGAGGGGAGCAGTACTTC.

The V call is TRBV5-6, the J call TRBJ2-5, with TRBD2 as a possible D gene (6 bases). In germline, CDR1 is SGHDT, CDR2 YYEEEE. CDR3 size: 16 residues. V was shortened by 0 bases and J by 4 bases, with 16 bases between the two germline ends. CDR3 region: CASSLAGVHPSETQYF. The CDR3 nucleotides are TGTGCCAGCAGCTTGGCGGGGGTTCACCCCTCAGAGACCCAGTACTTC.

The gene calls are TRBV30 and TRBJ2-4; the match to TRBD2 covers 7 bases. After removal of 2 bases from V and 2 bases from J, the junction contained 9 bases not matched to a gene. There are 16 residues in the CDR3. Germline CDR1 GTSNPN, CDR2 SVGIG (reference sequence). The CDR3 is CAWSLAAGASKNIQYF. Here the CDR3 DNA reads TGTGCCTGGAGTTTAGCGGCGGGAGCGTCCAAAAACATTCAGTACTTC.

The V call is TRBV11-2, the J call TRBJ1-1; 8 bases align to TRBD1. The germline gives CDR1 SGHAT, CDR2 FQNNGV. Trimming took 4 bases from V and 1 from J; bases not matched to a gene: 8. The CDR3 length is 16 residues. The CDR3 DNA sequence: TGTGCCAGCAGCTCTCTTGAAGGACAGGGGAACACTGAAGCTTTCTTT. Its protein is CASSSLEGQGNTEAFF.